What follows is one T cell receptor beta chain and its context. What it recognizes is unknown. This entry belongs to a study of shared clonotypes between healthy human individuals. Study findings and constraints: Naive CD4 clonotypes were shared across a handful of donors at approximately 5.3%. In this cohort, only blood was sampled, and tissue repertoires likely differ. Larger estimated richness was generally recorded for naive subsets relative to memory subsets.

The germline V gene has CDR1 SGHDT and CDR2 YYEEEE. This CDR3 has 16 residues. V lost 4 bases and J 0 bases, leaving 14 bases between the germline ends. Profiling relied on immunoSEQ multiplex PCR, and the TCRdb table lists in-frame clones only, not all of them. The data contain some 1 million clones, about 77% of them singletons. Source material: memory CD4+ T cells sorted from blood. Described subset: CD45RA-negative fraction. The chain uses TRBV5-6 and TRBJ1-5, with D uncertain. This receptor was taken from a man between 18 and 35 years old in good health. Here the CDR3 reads CASSVTASGSNQPQHF. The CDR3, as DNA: TGTGCCAGCAGCGTAACAGCGTCGGGTAGCAATCAGCCCCAGCATTTT.